This entry describes one T cell receptor (beta chain). Its antigen is not identified. Germline values: CDR1 LNHNV, CDR2 YYDKDF (reference sequence). Trimming cost V 3 bases and J 5 bases; bases outside gene matches: 7. There are 14 residues in the CDR3. The PCR was carried out with 60 Vbeta primers and 13 Jbeta primers. Clones were read by immunoSEQ multiplex PCR, and TCRdb kept only the in-frame ones, dropping some. The sample yields 95,000 to 150,000 clones, over 60% seen once. The data were taken from a study of cytomegalovirus exposure and HLA in healthy donors. Broader study findings: The study labeled fewer than 200 TCR beta chains cytomegalovirus-associated.

The chain recombines TRBV15 with TRBJ2-7; TRBD1 matches 7 bases. Sequenced sample: PBMCs. The clonotype originates from a man younger than 30 in good health and CMV-seronegative. CDR3 residues: CATSRTGMFHEQYF. In DNA form, the CDR3 reads TGTGCCACCAGCAGGACAGGGATGTTCCACGAGCAGTACTTC.